Sequencing of this TCR beta chain was carried out in a study of long-term antiretroviral therapy in people with HIV. Every one of the participants with HIV received treatment in the United States. Sequencing used immunoSEQ v3.0 at survey level. Sequencing efforts were directed toward roughly 40,000-55,000 T-cell genomes per sample. TCRdb's table, derived via immunoSEQ multiplex PCR, lists solely in-frame clones and lacks some. The sample has around 26,000 clones; about 77% are singletons. The germline CDR1 and CDR2 sequences are MDHEN and SYDVKM. The CDR3 spans 12 residues. V was pared by 3 bases and J by 2 bases, with 4 bases between. Study-wide points: Repertoires looked antigen-experienced, with only a slight naive shift after ART. Whichever time point was examined, clones expanded before ART dominated the repertoire.

Remarks on this clone: Its cognate antigen is unknown. The identical CDR3 is also encoded by other nucleotide sequences in the sample.

Sequenced here: unsorted PBMCs, sampled 0.5 years after starting antiretroviral therapy. The origin of this receptor is a woman between 35 and 50 years old with HIV. The V call is TRBV28, the J call TRBJ1-2; D gene uncertain. The CDR3 bases are TGTGCCAGCAGTTTGGGGAACTATGGCTACACCTTC. Amino acid sequence: CASSLGNYGYTF.